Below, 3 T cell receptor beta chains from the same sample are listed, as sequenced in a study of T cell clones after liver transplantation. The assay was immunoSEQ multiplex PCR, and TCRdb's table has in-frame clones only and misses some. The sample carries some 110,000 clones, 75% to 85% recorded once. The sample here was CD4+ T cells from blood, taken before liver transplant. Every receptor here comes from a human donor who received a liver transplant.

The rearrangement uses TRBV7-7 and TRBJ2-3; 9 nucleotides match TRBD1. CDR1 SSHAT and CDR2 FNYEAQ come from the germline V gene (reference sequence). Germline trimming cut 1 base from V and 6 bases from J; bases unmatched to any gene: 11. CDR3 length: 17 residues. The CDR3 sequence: CASSLDPPGTGFDTQYF. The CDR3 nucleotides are TGTGCCAGCAGCTTAGACCCCCCCGGGACAGGGTTTGATACGCAGTATTTT.

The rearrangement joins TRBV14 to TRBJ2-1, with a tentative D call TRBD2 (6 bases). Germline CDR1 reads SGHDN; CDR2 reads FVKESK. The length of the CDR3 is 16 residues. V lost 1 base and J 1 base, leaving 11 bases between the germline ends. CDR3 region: CASSQGGGRSYNEQFF. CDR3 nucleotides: TGTGCCAGCAGCCAAGGAGGAGGGCGGTCCTACAATGAGCAGTTCTTC.

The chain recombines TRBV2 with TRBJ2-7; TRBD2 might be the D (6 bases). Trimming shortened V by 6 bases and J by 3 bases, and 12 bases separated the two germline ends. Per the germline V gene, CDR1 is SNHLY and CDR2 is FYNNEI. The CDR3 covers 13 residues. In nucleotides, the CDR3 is TGTGCCAGCAGGGGGGGTGTTCGCTACGAGCAGTACTTC. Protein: CASRGGVRYEQYF.